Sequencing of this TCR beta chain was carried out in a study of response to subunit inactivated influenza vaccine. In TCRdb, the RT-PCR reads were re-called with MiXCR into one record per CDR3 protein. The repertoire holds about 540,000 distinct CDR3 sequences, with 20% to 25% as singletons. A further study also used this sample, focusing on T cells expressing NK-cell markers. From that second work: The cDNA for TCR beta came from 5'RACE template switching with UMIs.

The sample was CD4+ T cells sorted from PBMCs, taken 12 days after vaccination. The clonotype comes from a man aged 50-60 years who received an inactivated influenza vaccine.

CDR3 coding DNA: TGTGCCAGCAGCGAGTCCCACGACAGGTTCTACGAGCAGTACTTC. Translation gives CASSESHDRFYEQYF. The rearrangement joins TRBV7-2 to TRBJ2-7, with D possibly being TRBD1 (6 bases). Trimming stripped 5 bases from V and 3 bases from J, with 17 bases between. The CDR3 sequence is 15 residues long. Germline V CDR1 and CDR2: SGHTA, FQGNSA.